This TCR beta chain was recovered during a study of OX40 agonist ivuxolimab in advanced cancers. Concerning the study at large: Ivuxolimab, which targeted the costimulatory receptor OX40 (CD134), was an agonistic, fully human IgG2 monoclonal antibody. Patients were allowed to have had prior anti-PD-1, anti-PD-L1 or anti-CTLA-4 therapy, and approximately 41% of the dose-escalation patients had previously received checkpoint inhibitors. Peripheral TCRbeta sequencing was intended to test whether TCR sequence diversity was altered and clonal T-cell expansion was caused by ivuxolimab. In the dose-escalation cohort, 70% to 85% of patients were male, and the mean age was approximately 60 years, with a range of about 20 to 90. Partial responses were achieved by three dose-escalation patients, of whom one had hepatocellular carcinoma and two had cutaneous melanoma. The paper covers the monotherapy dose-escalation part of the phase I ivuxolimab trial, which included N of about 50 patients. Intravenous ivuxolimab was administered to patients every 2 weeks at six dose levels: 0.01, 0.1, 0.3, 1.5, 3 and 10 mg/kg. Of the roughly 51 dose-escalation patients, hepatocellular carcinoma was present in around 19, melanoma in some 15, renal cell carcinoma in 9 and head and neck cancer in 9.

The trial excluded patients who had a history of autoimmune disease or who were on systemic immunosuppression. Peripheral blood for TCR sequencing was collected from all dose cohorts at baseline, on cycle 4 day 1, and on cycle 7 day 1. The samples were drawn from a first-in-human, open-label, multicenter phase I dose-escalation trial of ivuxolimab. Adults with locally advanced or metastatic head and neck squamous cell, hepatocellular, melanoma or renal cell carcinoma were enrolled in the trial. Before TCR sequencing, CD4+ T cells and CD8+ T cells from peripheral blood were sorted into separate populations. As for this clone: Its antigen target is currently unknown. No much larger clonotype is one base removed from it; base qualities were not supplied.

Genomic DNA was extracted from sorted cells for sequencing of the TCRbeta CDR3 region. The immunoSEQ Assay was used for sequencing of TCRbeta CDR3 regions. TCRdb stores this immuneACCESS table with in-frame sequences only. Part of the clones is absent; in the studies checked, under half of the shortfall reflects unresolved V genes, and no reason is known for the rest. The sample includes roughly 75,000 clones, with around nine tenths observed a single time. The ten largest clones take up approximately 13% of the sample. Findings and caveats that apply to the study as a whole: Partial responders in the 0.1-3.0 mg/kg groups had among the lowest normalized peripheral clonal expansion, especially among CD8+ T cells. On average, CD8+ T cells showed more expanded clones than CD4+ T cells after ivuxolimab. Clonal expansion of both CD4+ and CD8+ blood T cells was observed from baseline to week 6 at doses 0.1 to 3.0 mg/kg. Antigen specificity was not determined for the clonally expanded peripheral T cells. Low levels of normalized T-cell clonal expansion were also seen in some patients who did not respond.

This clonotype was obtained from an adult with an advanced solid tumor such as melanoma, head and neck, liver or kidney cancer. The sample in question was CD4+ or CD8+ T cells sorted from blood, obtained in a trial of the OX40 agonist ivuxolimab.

The CDR3 corresponds to CASRPGQTYEQYF. The sequenced DNA: TGTGCCAGCAGGCCCGGGCAGACCTACGAGCAGTACTTC. Recombination linked TRBV6-6 to TRBJ2-7, with no confident D gene call. V gives up 6 bases and J gives up 2 bases, and the segment between their germline ends measures 11 bases. The CDR3 holds 13 amino acids from the cysteine to the phenylalanine. Just the 39-base CDR3 DNA is kept, in frame starting at base 1. From the germline V gene (reference sequence), CDR1 is MNHNY and CDR2 is SVGAGI.